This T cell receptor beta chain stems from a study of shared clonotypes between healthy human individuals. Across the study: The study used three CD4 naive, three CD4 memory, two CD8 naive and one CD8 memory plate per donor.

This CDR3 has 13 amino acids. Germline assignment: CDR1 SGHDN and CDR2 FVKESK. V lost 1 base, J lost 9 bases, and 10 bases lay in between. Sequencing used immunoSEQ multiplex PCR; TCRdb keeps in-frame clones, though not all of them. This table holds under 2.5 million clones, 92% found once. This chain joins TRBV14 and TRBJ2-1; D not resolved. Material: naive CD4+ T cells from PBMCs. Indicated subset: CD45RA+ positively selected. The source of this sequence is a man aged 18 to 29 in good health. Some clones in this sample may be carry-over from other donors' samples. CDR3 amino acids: CASSQVIFLEQFF. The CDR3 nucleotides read TGTGCCAGCAGCCAAGTAATATTTCTTGAGCAGTTCTTC. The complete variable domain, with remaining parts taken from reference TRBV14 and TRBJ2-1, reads EAGVTQFPSHSVIEKGQTVTLRCDPISGHDNLYWYRRVMGKEIKFLLHFVKESKQDESGMPNNRFLAERTGGTYSTLKVQPAELEDSGVYFCASSQVIFLEQFFGPGTRLTVL.